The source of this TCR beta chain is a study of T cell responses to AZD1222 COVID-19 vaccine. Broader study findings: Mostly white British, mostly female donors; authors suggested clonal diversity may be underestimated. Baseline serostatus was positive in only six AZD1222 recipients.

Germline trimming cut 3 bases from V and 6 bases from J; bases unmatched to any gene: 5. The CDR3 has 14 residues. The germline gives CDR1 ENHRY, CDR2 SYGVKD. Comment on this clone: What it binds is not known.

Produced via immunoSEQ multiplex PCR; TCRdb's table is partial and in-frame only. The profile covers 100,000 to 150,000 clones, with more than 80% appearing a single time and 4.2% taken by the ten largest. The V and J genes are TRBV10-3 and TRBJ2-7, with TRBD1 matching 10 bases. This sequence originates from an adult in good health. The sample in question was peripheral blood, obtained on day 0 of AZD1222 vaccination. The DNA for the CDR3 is TGTGCCATCAGTGAACGGACAGGGGGAGGCGAGCAGTACTTC. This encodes CAISERTGGGEQYF.